This T cell receptor beta chain was sequenced during a study of human T cells and chemical hapten exposure. A single record per CDR3 protein comes from TCRdb applying MiXCR to the RACE reads. Among around 350,000 distinct CDR3 sequences listed, 4.5% to 5.5% were seen once. The sample holds many counts of this clonotype. As to time point: pre-sensitization, week 0. Treatment here: therapeutic diphenylcyclopropenone sensitization with weekly scalp DPC. Germline V gives CDR1 MRHNA, CDR2 SNTAGT. The V and J ends lost 5 bases and 5 bases respectively, with 15 bases between them. The CDR3 is 14 residues long.

This TCR derives from a young woman with alopecia areata. Some clones in this sample may be carry-over from other donors' samples. Material: whole blood, obtained in connection with sensitization to the hapten diphenylcyclopropenone (DPC). The chain links TRBV6-4 to TRBJ1-1; possibly TRBD1 for D (6 bases). CDR3 nucleotide sequence: TGTGCCAGCAGTTCAGTGGCAGGGGAAACTGAAGCTTTCTTT. Translation gives CASSSVAGETEAFF.